This T cell receptor beta chain emerged from a study of vaccination effects on CD4 cells after COVID-19. Whole-study context: Three convalescent patients were sampled both early and late post-vaccination. Wells containing a few million PBMC each were cultured with roughly 10 IU/ml IL-2 and 8 to 10 ug/ml peptides.

Method: immunoSEQ multiplex PCR; TCRdb's copy keeps in-frame clones and lacks some. The repertoire has about 44,000 clones, more than 65% of them found once; the top ten carry roughly 3.5%. Notes on the study in general: Most post-vaccine spike-reactive clones in convalescents were new, not infection-derived.

A word on this clone: The target antigen is unknown.

After less than twelve days in culture, the CD4+ T cells were isolated. The person acquired a PCR-confirmed SARS-CoV-2 infection between March and December 2020. Participants received two doses of either the BNT162b2 or mRNA-1273 vaccine. In the cultures, half the medium was exchanged for IL-2 medium on days 3 and 7. The V gene lost 0 bases and the J gene lost 6 bases, with 12 bases spanning the gap. CDR1 MNHEY and CDR2 SVGAGI come from the germline V gene. CDR3 length: 14 residues. The origin of this receptor is a human donor who had a prior SARS-CoV-2 infection. The chain recombines TRBV6-5 with TRBJ2-7; unclear D gene. This sample comprised CD4+ T cells from PBMCs cultured without peptide, obtained after COVID-19 vaccination. CDR3 DNA sequence: TGTGCCAGCAGTTACTCGTCCAACTCTGGCGAGCAGTACTTC. It is translated as CASSYSSNSGEQYF.